A selection of T cell receptor beta chains follows, all from one sample in a study of cytomegalovirus exposure and HLA in healthy donors. The assay was immunoSEQ multiplex PCR, and TCRdb's table has in-frame clones only and misses some. The sample's table shows under 50,000 clones. The sequenced material came from PBMCs. The receptor source for this set is a male donor in good health and CMV-seronegative. Both conserved end residues are part of each CDR3. A D gene is named only where the DNA matches it firmly.

TRBJ2-1 | TRBD2 | TRBV19 | TGTGCCAGTAGTATCATGGGCGGGGGAATCAGAAATGAGCAGTTCTTC | CASSIMGGGIRNEQFF
TRBJ2-7 | - | TRBV11-2 | TGTGCCAGCACCGATGAAGCGGGCGTGGGGGAGCAGTACTTC | CASTDEAGVGEQYF
TRBJ1-1 | TRBD1 | TRBV13 | TGTGCCAGCAGCCCAGGGGGCTCCGAAGCTTTCTTT | CASSPGGSEAFF
TRBJ2-1 | TRBD2 | TRBV6-5 | TGTGCCAGCAGCCGCCGGGGGGGAGACAATGAGCAGTTCTTC | CASSRRGGDNEQFF
TRBJ2-5 | TRBD1 | TRBV7-6 | TGTGCCAGCACCTCAGGGGGACGGACCCAGTACTTC | CASTSGGRTQYF
TRBJ2-2 | - | TRBV7-8 | TGTGCCAGCTCAAGGCAACACCGGGGAGCTGTTTTT | CASSRQHRGAVF
TRBJ1-1 | - | TRBV13 | TGTGCCAGCAGCCGGCCTTCGGAGGGCCGATTTGAAGCTTTCTTT | CASSRPSEGRFEAFF
TRBJ1-1 | - | TRBV27 | TGTGCCAGCAGTTTATCGCTGGGGCGTACTGAAGCTTTCTTT | CASSLSLGRTEAFF
TRBJ2-1 | TRBD1 | TRBV6-5 | TGTGCCAGCAGCCGGGGACAGGGGTACAATGAGCAGTTCTTC | CASSRGQGYNEQFF
TRBJ1-3 | - | TRBV7-2 | TGTGCCAGCAGCACACGAACAGGGGGAAACACCATATATTTT | CASSTRTGGNTIYF
TRBJ2-5 | TRBD1 | TRBV14 | TGTGCCAGCAGCCAAGATCTCGGACAGGGGGAGACCCAGTACTTC | CASSQDLGQGETQYF
TRBJ1-1 | - | TRBV27 | TGTGCCAGCAGTTTTTCCGGGGGGACTGAAGCTTTCTTT | CASSFSGGTEAFF
TRBJ2-1 | - | TRBV6-6 | TGTGCCAGCAGTTACCCGACCCGGTGGGCCAATGAGCAGTTCTTC | CASSYPTRWANEQFF
TRBJ1-2 | TRBD1 | TRBV6-5 | TGTGCCAGCAGTTACTCCCCGACAGGGGAGGGCTACACCTTC | CASSYSPTGEGYTF
TRBJ1-1 | TRBD1 | TRBV6-5 | TGTGCCAGCAGCCCTGGACAGGGGAACACTGAAGCTTTCTTT | CASSPGQGNTEAFF
TRBJ2-3 | - | TRBV6-1 | TGTGCCAGCACTACCACAGATACGCAGTATTTT | CASTTTDTQYF
TRBJ2-1 | TRBD2 | TRBV7-9 | TGTGCCAGCAGCCCGTCCCCCCTCGCGGGGGGGGTCAATGAGCAGTTCTTC | CASSPSPLAGGVNEQFF
TRBJ2-7 | TRBD1 | TRBV6-5 | TGTGCCAGCAGCCCGGACAGGGGCGAGCAGTACTTC | CASSPDRGEQYF
TRBJ2-3 | TRBD2 | TRBV29-1 | TGCAGCGTTGAGCGGGCCCAGCGGGGGGGTGGCACAGATACGCAGTATTTT | CSVERAQRGGGTDTQYF
TRBJ1-1 | TRBD1 | TRBV7-2 | TGTGCCAGCAGCTTAGGCAGGGGGACAGGGGCTAGGACTGAAGCTTTCTTT | CASSLGRGTGARTEAFF
TRBJ1-1 | - | TRBV28 | TGTGCCAGCAGTTCCGAGGGGAGGGTTACTGAAGCTTTCTTT | CASSSEGRVTEAFF
TRBJ1-1 | - | TRBV7-3 | TGTGCCAGCAAGCTGGGGGGAGGGAACACTGAAGCTTTCTTT | CASKLGGGNTEAFF
TRBJ2-5 | - | TRBV5-4 | TGTGCCAGCAGTTCATCTAGGGGGTTCGGAGAGACCCAGTACTTC | CASSSSRGFGETQYF
TRBJ1-3 | - | TRBV10-1 | TGCGCCAGCAGTGAGTTACGACAGACTGGAAACACCATATATTTT | CASSELRQTGNTIYF
TRBJ1-2 | - | TRBV5-8 | TGTGCCAGCAGCTGGGCGGCAGGGCGCACCTCTTATGGCTACACCTTC | CASSWAAGRTSYGYTF
TRBJ2-7 | - | TRBV14 | TGTGCCAGCAGCCAAGGAGACTACGAGCAGTACTTC | CASSQGDYEQYF
TRBJ1-1 | - | TRBV10-1 | TGCGCCAGCAGTGCCCATGAAGCTTTCTTT | CASSAHEAFF
TRBJ1-1 | - | TRBV2 | TGTGCCAGCAGTGATGGGCAGGGTTCCGAAGCTTTCTTT | CASSDGQGSEAFF
TRBJ2-3 | TRBD2 | TRBV5-4 | TGTGCCAGCAGCTTGGAACTAGCGGGGGTTACAGATACGCAGTATTTT | CASSLELAGVTDTQYF
TRBJ1-2 | - | TRBV28 | TGTGCCAGCGGGGGGGACTATGGCTACACCTTC | CASGGDYGYTF
TRBJ2-7 | - | TRBV11-1 | TGTGCCAGCAGCCTGTACAGGGCCCCCTACGAGCAGTACTTC | CASSLYRAPYEQYF
TRBJ1-2 | - | TRBV7-9 | TGTGCCAGCAGCGGACGGGGAGGGGATTACTATGGCTACACCTTC | CASSGRGGDYYGYTF
TRBJ2-1 | - | TRBV19 | TGTGCCAGCCAATTGTCTACAGGTGAGCAGTTCTTC | CASQLSTGEQFF
TRBJ2-5 | TRBD1 | TRBV6-6 | TGTGCCAGCAGTTACTCAGACAGGGGAATAGAGACCCAGTACTTC | CASSYSDRGIETQYF
TRBJ1-1 | - | TRBV5-5 | TGTGCCAGCCGCCGGGGGAACACTGAAGCTTTCTTT | CASRRGNTEAFF
TRBJ1-6 | TRBD1 | TRBV30 | TGCGCCTGGACTCCCCTCAGGGGGGTAAATTCACCCCTCCACTTT | CAWTPLRGVNSPLHF
TRBJ1-5 | - | TRBV19 | TGTGCCAGCGCCGCCAGGGGCAATCAGCCCCAGCATTTT | CASAARGNQPQHF
TRBJ2-5 | TRBD2 | TRBV5-1 | TGCGCCAGCAGCTCGGGAGGGGAAGAGACCCAGTACTTC | CASSSGGEETQYF
TRBJ1-2 | - | TRBV5-1 | TGCGCCAGCAGCCCTTACACCACCTCGGCGGGAGGCTACACCTTC | CASSPYTTSAGGYTF
TRBJ1-6 | TRBD1 | TRBV7-9 | TGTGCCAGCAGCGACTTAGACAGGGGATTCAATTCACCCCTCCACTTT | CASSDLDRGFNSPLHF
TRBJ2-5 | TRBD2 | TRBV7-3 | TGTGCCAGCAGCTTAGGCGGGGGGGGCGAGACCCAGTACTTC | CASSLGGGGETQYF
TRBJ2-3 | - | TRBV2 | TGTGCCAGCAGCGATGGACTATACCGCACAGATACGCAGTATTTT | CASSDGLYRTDTQYF
TRBJ2-2 | TRBD1 | TRBV11-1 | TGTGCCAGCAGCCAGGGGGCTCCATTCACCGGGGAGCTGTTTTTT | CASSQGAPFTGELFF
TRBJ2-3 | - | TRBV7-2 | TGTGCCAGCAGCCCAGGGGTGCCAGATACGCAGTATTTT | CASSPGVPDTQYF
TRBJ2-7 | TRBD1 | TRBV10-2 | TGCGCCAGCAGTGAGTCGCCCCGACAGGGGCGGCCGTACGAGCAGTACTTC | CASSESPRQGRPYEQYF
TRBJ1-1 | - | TRBV6-5 | TGTGCCAGCAAAATCGGGTCTTCGTACACTGAAGCTTTCTTT | CASKIGSSYTEAFF
TRBJ2-7 | TRBD1 | TRBV2 | TGTGCCAGCAGTTGGGACAGGGGCACCTACGAGCAGTACTTC | CASSWDRGTYEQYF
TRBJ2-2 | - | TRBV9 | TGTGCCAGCAGCGTAACAGGTACCGGGGAGCTGTTTTTT | CASSVTGTGELFF
TRBJ2-7 | - | TRBV6-5 | TGTGCCAGCAGGAGTCCAGTAGGGGGCGAGCAGTACTTC | CASRSPVGGEQYF
TRBJ1-5 | - | TRBV4-1 | TGCGCCAGCAGCCAATTAGGGGTGAGCAATCAGCCCCAGCATTTT | CASSQLGVSNQPQHF
TRBJ2-3 | - | TRBV28 | TGTGCCAGCAGTTTCCCTCAGGGGCCACGAAATACGCAGTATTTT | CASSFPQGPRNTQYF
TRBJ2-1 | TRBD2 | TRBV5-1 | TGCGCCAGCAACCCCTCCCCTAGCGGGGGGGCCAATTCCTACAATGAGCAGTTCTTC | CASNPSPSGGANSYNEQFF
TRBJ2-7 | - | TRBV12-5 | TGTGCTAGTGGTCAACCTCGGACAATGAGCGAGCAGTACTTC | CASGQPRTMSEQYF
TRBJ2-2 | - | TRBV6-5 | TGTGCCAGCAGGGGGCAGGGCAACACCGGGGAGCTGTTTTTT | CASRGQGNTGELFF
TRBJ1-6 | TRBD1 | TRBV30 | TGTGCCTGCCTCCCTCGGGGACAGGGTAATTCACCCCTCCACTTT | CACLPRGQGNSPLHF
TRBJ2-5 | TRBD1 | TRBV6-1 | TGTGCCAGCGGGGGACAGGGGAGGGAGACCCAGTACTTC | CASGGQGRETQYF
TRBJ2-3 | - | TRBV11-2 | TGTGCCAGCAGCGACCCCGGGACAGATACGCAGTATTTT | CASSDPGTDTQYF